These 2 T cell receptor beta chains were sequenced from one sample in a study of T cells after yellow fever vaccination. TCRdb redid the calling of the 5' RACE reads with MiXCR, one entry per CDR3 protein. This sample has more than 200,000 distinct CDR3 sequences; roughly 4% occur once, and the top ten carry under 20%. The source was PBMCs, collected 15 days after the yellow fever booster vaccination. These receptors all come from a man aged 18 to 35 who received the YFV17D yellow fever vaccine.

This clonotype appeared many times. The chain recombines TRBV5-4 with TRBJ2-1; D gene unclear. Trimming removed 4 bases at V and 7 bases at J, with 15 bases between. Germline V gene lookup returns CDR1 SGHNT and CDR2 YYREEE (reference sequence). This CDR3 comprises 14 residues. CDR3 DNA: TGTGCCAGCAGCGACCCCCGGCAGGCGAATGAGCAGTTCTTC. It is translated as CASSDPRQANEQFF.

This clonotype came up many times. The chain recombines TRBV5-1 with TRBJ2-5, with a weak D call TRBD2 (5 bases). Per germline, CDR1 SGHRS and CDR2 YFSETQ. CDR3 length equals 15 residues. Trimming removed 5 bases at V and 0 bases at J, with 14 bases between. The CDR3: CASSRVAGNQETQYF. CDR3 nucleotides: TGCGCCAGCAGTCGAGTAGCCGGGAACCAAGAGACCCAGTACTTC. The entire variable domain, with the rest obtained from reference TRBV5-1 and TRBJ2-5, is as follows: KAGVTQTPRYLIKTRGQQVTLSCSPISGHRSVSWYQQTPGQGLQFLFEYFSETQRNKGNFPGRFSGRQFSNSRSEMNVSTLELGDSALYLCASSRVAGNQETQYFGPGTRLLVL.